This is a list of T cell receptor beta chains from one sample in a study of T cells in tuberculosis. TCRdb's table, derived via immunoSEQ multiplex PCR, lists solely in-frame clones and lacks some. The repertoire has 55,000 to 60,000 clones, around 90% of them found once; the top ten carry 21%. Sequenced: CD1b-GMM tetramer-negative cells sorted from PBMCs. Receptors were obtained from an adult woman with latent tuberculosis. CDR3s include the opening cysteine and the closing phenylalanine or tryptophan. Fields, in order: J gene, clone size, V gene, D gene, CDR3 DNA, CDR3 protein. A D gene is named only where the DNA matches it firmly. The listing skips clone size in some rows; elsewhere it reads once, few, many or a size class.

j_gene: TRBJ2-1; abundance: .; v_gene: TRBV28; d_gene: TRBD2; CDR3nt: TGTGCCAGCATTCCGACTAGCGGGAGCTATGAGCAGTTCTTC; CDR3aa: CASIPTSGSYEQFF
j_gene: TRBJ1-6; abundance: .; v_gene: TRBV19; d_gene: TRBD1; CDR3nt: TGTGCCAGTAGTCCGTCCCGGACAGGAGGTGGTTCACCCCTCCACTTT; CDR3aa: CASSPSRTGGGSPLHF
j_gene: TRBJ2-1; abundance: .; v_gene: TRBV30; d_gene: TRBD2; CDR3nt: TGTGCCTGGCGATTAGCGGGAGGGCGCTACAATGAGCAGTTCTTC; CDR3aa: CAWRLAGGRYNEQFF
j_gene: TRBJ1-5; abundance: .; v_gene: TRBV27; d_gene: .; CDR3nt: TGTGCCAGCAGTTCATCGAACCAGGGGATTCCAAATCAGCCCCAGCATTTT; CDR3aa: CASSSSNQGIPNQPQHF
j_gene: TRBJ1-1; abundance: .; v_gene: TRBV7-8; d_gene: TRBD1; CDR3nt: TGTGCCAGCAGCCTGACCATCTTGGACAGGGCCACTGAAGCTTTCTTT; CDR3aa: CASSLTILDRATEAFF
j_gene: TRBJ2-7; abundance: .; v_gene: TRBV6-6; d_gene: .; CDR3nt: TGTGCCAGCAGTTCGGTCCCCTACGAGCAGTACTTC; CDR3aa: CASSSVPYEQYF
j_gene: TRBJ2-3; abundance: .; v_gene: TRBV27; d_gene: TRBD2; CDR3nt: TGTGCCAGCAGTTTAGCGGGAGAAACAGATACGCAGTATTTT; CDR3aa: CASSLAGETDTQYF
j_gene: TRBJ2-7; abundance: .; v_gene: TRBV4-2; d_gene: TRBD1; CDR3nt: TGTGCCAGCAGCCAGAATTACAGGGGAGAATCCTACGAGCAGTACTTC; CDR3aa: CASSQNYRGESYEQYF
j_gene: TRBJ2-6; abundance: .; v_gene: TRBV4-2; d_gene: .; CDR3nt: TGTGCCAGCAGCCAAGAAGGGGTGAATGGGGCCAACGTCCTGACTTTC; CDR3aa: CASSQEGVNGANVLTF
j_gene: TRBJ2-2; abundance: .; v_gene: TRBV6-5; d_gene: TRBD2; CDR3nt: TGTGCCAGCTCTCACACGGCGGGAGGAAAGGAGCTGTTTTTT; CDR3aa: CASSHTAGGKELFF
j_gene: TRBJ1-1; abundance: .; v_gene: TRBV19; d_gene: TRBD1; CDR3nt: TGTGCCAGTATCCCCAGGGGGCTGAACACTGAAGCTTTCTTT; CDR3aa: CASIPRGLNTEAFF
j_gene: TRBJ2-7; abundance: .; v_gene: TRBV7-2; d_gene: TRBD2; CDR3nt: TGTGCCAGCAGCGTTAAAGCGGGAGACGCAATCTTCTACGAGCAGTACTTC; CDR3aa: CASSVKAGDAIFYEQYF
j_gene: TRBJ2-1; abundance: .; v_gene: TRBV18; d_gene: TRBD2; CDR3nt: TGTGCCAGCTCACTACTAGCGGAGATGGCCAATGAGCAGTTCTTC; CDR3aa: CASSLLAEMANEQFF
j_gene: TRBJ2-5; abundance: .; v_gene: TRBV7-9; d_gene: TRBD2; CDR3nt: TGTGCCAGCAGCTTATTGCGGGGGAACCAAGAGACCCAGTACTTC; CDR3aa: CASSLLRGNQETQYF
j_gene: TRBJ2-7; abundance: once; v_gene: TRBV2; d_gene: .; CDR3nt: TGTGCCAGCAGGGCCTTCGGGGGATCCTACGAGCAGTACTTC; CDR3aa: CASRAFGGSYEQYF
j_gene: TRBJ2-3; abundance: .; v_gene: TRBV4-1; d_gene: TRBD1; CDR3nt: TGCGCCAGCAGCCAACGCCTGACAGGGAAGGATCCAGATACGCAGTATTTT; CDR3aa: CASSQRLTGKDPDTQYF
j_gene: TRBJ1-2; abundance: .; v_gene: TRBV5-6; d_gene: .; CDR3nt: TGTGCCAGCAGCAAGTCTAGGGGCTATGGCTACACCTTC; CDR3aa: CASSKSRGYGYTF
j_gene: TRBJ2-1; abundance: few; v_gene: TRBV7-2; d_gene: TRBD2; CDR3nt: TGTGCCAGCAGGGGGACTAGCTTCTCCTACAATGAGCAGTTCTTC; CDR3aa: CASRGTSFSYNEQFF
j_gene: TRBJ1-2; abundance: .; v_gene: TRBV7-2; d_gene: TRBD1; CDR3nt: TGTGCCAGCAGCCAATTCCAGGGGGCGCTGGGCTACACCTTC; CDR3aa: CASSQFQGALGYTF
j_gene: TRBJ2-7; abundance: .; v_gene: TRBV6-5; d_gene: TRBD2; CDR3nt: TGTGCCAGCACTCGGGCGGGAGACGTCTACGAGCAGTACTTC; CDR3aa: CASTRAGDVYEQYF
j_gene: TRBJ2-2; abundance: .; v_gene: TRBV7-2; d_gene: .; CDR3nt: TGTGCCAGCAGCTTAACCCAGCGAACCGGGGAGCTGTTTTTT; CDR3aa: CASSLTQRTGELFF
j_gene: TRBJ2-2; abundance: .; v_gene: TRBV9; d_gene: .; CDR3nt: TGTGCCAGCAGCGTAGGGACAGTTAACACCGGGGAGCTGTTTTTT; CDR3aa: CASSVGTVNTGELFF
j_gene: TRBJ1-6; abundance: .; v_gene: TRBV19; d_gene: TRBD1; CDR3nt: TGTGCCAGTAGTAACTCCGGGACAGGGGGCGCTTCCGATAATTCACCCCTCCACTTT; CDR3aa: CASSNSGTGGASDNSPLHF
j_gene: TRBJ2-3; abundance: .; v_gene: TRBV10-3; d_gene: .; CDR3nt: TGTGCCACGCAGCCCTACGGAGGGACAGCAGATACGCAGTATTTT; CDR3aa: CATQPYGGTADTQYF
j_gene: TRBJ2-5; abundance: .; v_gene: TRBV2; d_gene: TRBD1; CDR3nt: TGTGCCAGCAGTCCGGACAGGGGTCATCAAGAGACCCAGTACTTC; CDR3aa: CASSPDRGHQETQYF
j_gene: TRBJ2-5; abundance: .; v_gene: TRBV7-3; d_gene: .; CDR3nt: TGTGCCAGCAGCTTAAGGGGGCCGCAATGGGGTCAAGAGACCCAGTACTTC; CDR3aa: CASSLRGPQWGQETQYF
j_gene: TRBJ2-7; abundance: .; v_gene: TRBV15; d_gene: .; CDR3nt: TGTGCCACCAGCAGAGATTCGGGGAGCTCGGGCATAATCTACGAGCAGTACTTC; CDR3aa: CATSRDSGSSGIIYEQYF
j_gene: TRBJ1-6; abundance: .; v_gene: TRBV7-2; d_gene: .; CDR3nt: TGTGCCAGCAGCCACCCGCCCGGGAGCTCCTATAATTCACCCCTCCACTTT; CDR3aa: CASSHPPGSSYNSPLHF
j_gene: TRBJ2-3; abundance: .; v_gene: TRBV11-2; d_gene: .; CDR3nt: TGTGCCAGCAGCTTAGTAGCGAGCATTCCAGATACGCAGTATTTT; CDR3aa: CASSLVASIPDTQYF
j_gene: TRBJ1-2; abundance: few; v_gene: TRBV21-1; d_gene: .; CDR3nt: TGTGCCAGCAGCACCCAGAGGGACAGGGGGCCCAACTATGGCTACACCTTC; CDR3aa: CASSTQRDRGPNYGYTF
j_gene: TRBJ2-1; abundance: .; v_gene: TRBV4-1; d_gene: TRBD2; CDR3nt: TGCGCCAGCAGCCAAGAGACTAGCGGGGGGTTCTACAATGAGCAGTTCTTC; CDR3aa: CASSQETSGGFYNEQFF
j_gene: TRBJ2-5; abundance: .; v_gene: TRBV27; d_gene: .; CDR3nt: TGTGCCAGCAGTTTTGGAGGGTCCCAGTACTTC; CDR3aa: CASSFGGSQYF
j_gene: TRBJ1-6; abundance: .; v_gene: TRBV5-1; d_gene: TRBD1; CDR3nt: TGCGCCAGCAGCCCCGGGACAGGGGGCAATTCACCCCTCCACTTT; CDR3aa: CASSPGTGGNSPLHF
j_gene: TRBJ2-3; abundance: .; v_gene: TRBV6-6; d_gene: TRBD2; CDR3nt: TGTGCCAGCAGTTACTCAGGGACTAGTACGAATACGCAGTATTTT; CDR3aa: CASSYSGTSTNTQYF
j_gene: TRBJ2-2; abundance: .; v_gene: TRBV6-4; d_gene: .; CDR3nt: TGTGCCAGCAGTGATCAGGGAGGAACCGGGGAGCTGTTTTTT; CDR3aa: CASSDQGGTGELFF
j_gene: TRBJ2-7; abundance: .; v_gene: TRBV5-3; d_gene: TRBD2; CDR3nt: TGTGCCAGAAGCTTGGCTCGCGGGAGGCCATACGAGCAGTACTTC; CDR3aa: CARSLARGRPYEQYF
j_gene: TRBJ2-7; abundance: .; v_gene: TRBV7-2; d_gene: TRBD2; CDR3nt: TGTGCCAGCAGCTTAGAGCGGGGAACCCACTACGAGCAGTACTTC; CDR3aa: CASSLERGTHYEQYF